The 7 T cell receptor beta chains below come from one sample, sequenced in a study of T cell responses to AZD1222 COVID-19 vaccine. Measured with immunoSEQ multiplex PCR; TCRdb has only the in-frame clones, and not every one. The sample contains about 130,000 clones, 84% of which appear only once. The sample here was peripheral blood, taken on day 0 of AZD1222 vaccination. The receptors come from an adult in good health.

The rearrangement uses TRBV5-1 and TRBJ2-1, with TRBD2 identical over 11 bases. From germline, CDR1 is SGHRS and CDR2 YFSETQ. With 0 bases clipped from V and 8 bases from J, the junction kept 7 bases outside the gene matches. There are 16 residues in the CDR3. The CDR3 protein is CASSLVSGGAGDEQFF. DNA for the CDR3: TGCGCCAGCAGCTTGGTTAGCGGGGGGGCCGGGGATGAGCAGTTCTTC.

This chain uses TRBV29-1 with TRBJ1-2; TRBD1 matches at 9 bases. Trimming removed 6 bases from V and 5 bases from J; junction bases left unmatched: 4. Germline V gene lookup returns CDR1 SQVTM and CDR2 ANQGSEA. The length of the CDR3 is 12 residues. CDR3 DNA: TGCAGCGTGACAGGGGGTGGATATGGCTACACCTTC. It specifies CSVTGGGYGYTF. Complete variable domain (other parts from reference TRBV29-1 and TRBJ1-2): SAVISQKPSRDICQRGTSLTIQCQVDSQVTMMFWYRQQPGQSLTLIATANQGSEATYESGFVIDKFPISRPNLTFSTLTVSNMSPEDSSIYLCSVTGGGYGYTFGSGTRLTVV.

V is TRBV28 and J is TRBJ1-2; D call uncertain. The CDR3 sequence is 15 residues long. Trimming removed 5 bases from V and 7 bases from J, with 20 bases in between. Germline CDR1 is MDHEN and CDR2 is SYDVKM. CDR3 coding DNA: TGTGCCAGCAGTGAAATAGGGTTAGAAGGGAGTGGCTACACCTTC. This gives the protein CASSEIGLEGSGYTF.

The genes are TRBV6-5 and TRBJ1-2, with D possibly being TRBD1 (5 bases). Germline values: CDR1 MNHEY, CDR2 SVGAGI. V was clipped by 6 bases and J by 1 base, with 15 bases between them. This CDR3 has 15 residues. The CDR3 reads CASRKTATFNYGYTF. The CDR3 DNA reads as TGTGCCAGCAGGAAGACAGCAACCTTTAACTATGGCTACACCTTC.

The chain recombines TRBV27 with TRBJ2-1; 8 bases are a match to TRBD1. Trimming cost V 5 bases and J 6 bases; bases outside gene matches: 9. This CDR3 is built from 15 residues. Germline V gene data show CDR1 as MNHEY and CDR2 as SMNVEV (reference sequence). CDR3 nucleotides: TGTGCCAGCAGTCCAGGACAGGGAGTCTTCAATGAGCAGTTCTTC. Amino acid sequence: CASSPGQGVFNEQFF.

The V call is TRBV7-6, the J call TRBJ2-7; D remains ambiguous. The CDR3 is made up of 11 amino acids. Germline V gene lookup returns CDR1 SGHVS and CDR2 FNYEAQ. V lost 5 bases to trimming and J lost 5 bases, with 7 bases between them. CDR3 protein: CASSTYHEQYF. In nucleotides, the CDR3 is TGTGCCAGCAGCACTTACCACGAGCAGTACTTC.

The genes are TRBV2 and TRBJ1-5; TRBD1 agrees at 9 bases. The CDR3 consists of 16 residues. Germline V CDR1 and CDR2: SNHLY, FYNNEI. J was trimmed by 0 bases and V by 6 bases; bases with no gene match: 6. The CDR3 region is CASSDRGGHSNQPQHF. The DNA for the CDR3 is TGTGCCAGCAGCGACAGGGGGGGACATAGCAATCAGCCCCAGCATTTT.